This T cell receptor beta chain was found in a study of cytomegalovirus exposure and HLA in healthy donors. This clone has only a few counts. V dropped 4 bases and J dropped 4; count of bases not matched to a gene: 5. The CDR3 runs 15 residues. Germline-derived CDR1 and CDR2 are MNHNS and SASEGT. Amplification used 60 Vbeta primers and 13 Jbeta primers. Using immunoSEQ multiplex PCR, the repertoire was profiled, and TCRdb retains in-frame clones only, with some absent. Of about 100,000 clones listed, roughly 85% are singletons. Sequenced sample: PBMCs. The TCR comes from a man in his 60s in good health and CMV-seropositive. The chain combines TRBV6-1 with TRBJ1-5; 9 bases align to TRBD1. CDR3 nucleotides: TGTGCCAGCAGTGTACAACAGGGGGCGAATCAGCCCCAGCATTTT. This gives the protein CASSVQQGANQPQHF.